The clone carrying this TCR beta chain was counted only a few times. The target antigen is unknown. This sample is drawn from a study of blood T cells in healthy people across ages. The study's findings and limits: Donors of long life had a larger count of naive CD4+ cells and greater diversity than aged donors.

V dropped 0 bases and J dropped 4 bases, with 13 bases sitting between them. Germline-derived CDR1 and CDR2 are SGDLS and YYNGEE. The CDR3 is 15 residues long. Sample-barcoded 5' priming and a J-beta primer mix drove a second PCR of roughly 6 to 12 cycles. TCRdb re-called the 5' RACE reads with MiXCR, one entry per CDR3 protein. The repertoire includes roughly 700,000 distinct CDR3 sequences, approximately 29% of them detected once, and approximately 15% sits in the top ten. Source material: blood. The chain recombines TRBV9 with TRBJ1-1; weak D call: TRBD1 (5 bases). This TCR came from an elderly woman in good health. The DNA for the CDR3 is TGTGCCAGCAGCGTAGGTGCAGGGTCAATCACTGAAGCTTTCTTT. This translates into CASSVGAGSITEAFF.